These T cell receptor beta chains were read from a single sample in a study of early T cells in non-severe SARS-CoV-2 infection. One entry per CDR3 protein results from TCRdb running MiXCR on the 5' RACE reads. This sample yields tens of thousands of distinct CDR3 sequences, of which about 4.5% are seen a single time; about 17% belongs to the top ten. The sequenced sample consisted of whole blood. These receptors came from an adult who was a healthcare worker with PCR-confirmed SARS-CoV-2 infection or an uninfected control (not recorded which). Each CDR3 is given with its conserved first and last residue. A D gene is named only where the DNA matches it firmly. A row's size may be missing; if present it is once, few, many or a size class.

v_call,j_call,clone_size,d_call,cdr3_nt,cdr3_aa
TRBV27,TRBJ2-1,many,TRBD2,TGTGCCAGCAGTTTGTCCCTAGCGGGGGGCTACAATGAGCAGTTCTTC,CASSLSLAGGYNEQFF
TRBV19,TRBJ1-1,many,.,TGTGCCAGTGGCCTCCCACCGAACACTGAAGCTTTCTTT,CASGLPPNTEAFF
TRBV3-1,TRBJ1-2,many,.,TGTGCCAGCAGCCCCAACGGCAGGGGAGGCTCTGGCTACACCTTC,CASSPNGRGGSGYTF
TRBV29-1,TRBJ2-3,few,.,TGCAGCGATGATACGCAGTATTTT,CSDDTQYF
TRBV24-1,TRBJ2-2,many,.,TGTGCCACCAGTGTCTGGCAGTCGGGGACCGGGGAGCTGTTTTTT,CATSVWQSGTGELFF
TRBV12-3/TRBV12-4,TRBJ1-1,many,.,TGTGCCAGCAGTATCCCAGGGTCTGGGATGACTTTCTTT,CASSIPGSGMTFF
TRBV11-3,TRBJ2-2,many,.,TGTGCCAGCAGCTTACTAGAAACCGGGGAGCTGTTTTTT,CASSLLETGELFF
TRBV3-2,TRBJ2-2,few,.,TGTGCCAGCAGCCAGAGAGAGGCGACAGGGTCGCCCGGGGAGCTGTTTTTT,CASSQREATGSPGELFF
TRBV19,TRBJ2-7,.,.,TGTGCCAGTAGTAGATTTCTTTTCTACGAGCAGTACTTC,CASSRFLFYEQYF
TRBV29-1,TRBJ2-7,many,.,TGCAGCGCCCAGGACAGCGTTGGCCCCCACGAGCAGTACTTC,CSAQDSVGPHEQYF
TRBV5-1,TRBJ2-7,many,TRBD1,TGCGCCAGCAGCCCCGGGACAGCGGCTCCCGAGCAGTACTTC,CASSPGTAAPEQYF
TRBV2,TRBJ1-2,.,.,TGTGCCAGCAGTGTCCTAGCAGGGCAGCATGGCTACACCTTC,CASSVLAGQHGYTF
TRBV11-3,TRBJ2-3,many,TRBD2,TGTGCCAGCAGCGCAAGCGGGGGTGCGACAGATACGCAGTATTTT,CASSASGGATDTQYF
TRBV3-1,TRBJ1-4,once,.,TGTGCCAGCAGACCTCCGGGGTCGAATGAAAAACTGTTTTTT,CASRPPGSNEKLFF
TRBV20-1,TRBJ1-1,many,.,TGCAGTGCCTCCCAAGCCCGTGAAGCTTTCTTT,CSASQAREAFF
TRBV13,TRBJ2-3,few,TRBD2,TGTGCCAGCAGCCCACGACTAGCGGGGGATATTGCGCAGTATTTT,CASSPRLAGDIAQYF
TRBV7-9,TRBJ1-3,many,TRBD1,TGTGCCAGCAGCTTATCGGACAGGTCTTCATTAAACACCATATATTTT,CASSLSDRSSLNTIYF
TRBV11-2,TRBJ1-2,many,.,TGTGCCAGCAGCCCAAATGGGCCTTCCTATGGCTACACCTTC,CASSPNGPSYGYTF
TRBV19,TRBJ1-2,many,.,TGTGCCAGTAGACTGGAGGGTTACTATGGCTACACCTTC,CASRLEGYYGYTF
TRBV11-2,TRBJ2-3,many,.,TGTGCCAGCAGCTTGGGGGTCACAGATACGCAGTATTTT,CASSLGVTDTQYF
TRBV20-1,TRBJ2-3,many,TRBD2,TGCAGTGCGCAACGACCGAGCGGGAACAAGGATACGCAGTATTTT,CSAQRPSGNKDTQYF
TRBV6-1,TRBJ2-6,many,TRBD2,TGTGCCACCCACAGCGGGGTGAGCTCTGGGGCCAACGTCCTGACTTTC,CATHSGVSSGANVLTF
TRBV5-4,TRBJ2-7,many,.,TGTGCCAGCAGCTTGGAATCGGGACTCCACTACGAGCAGTACTTC,CASSLESGLHYEQYF
TRBV19,TRBJ2-1,.,TRBD1,TGTGCCAGTACCTCGGCGGGGGACAGGGGTCGACCCTACAATGAGCAGTTCTTC,CASTSAGDRGRPYNEQFF
TRBV25-1,TRBJ1-5,many,.,TGTGCCAGCAGTGGCCTTTCGAAGGGGCGCAATCAGCCCCAGCATTTT,CASSGLSKGRNQPQHF
TRBV7-6,TRBJ1-6,.,.,TGTGCCAGCAGCTTAGCGAGCAGCTCCTATAATTCACCCCTCCACTTT,CASSLASSSYNSPLHF
TRBV19,TRBJ2-5,.,.,TGTGCCAGTAGTATAGGCGGCAGTCAAGAGACCCGGTACTTC,CASSIGGSQETRYF
TRBV5-1,TRBJ1-2,few,.,TGCGCCAGCAGCGCTACAGGCCGGTCTGACTTTCGAGGCTACACCTTC,CASSATGRSDFRGYTF
TRBV6-6,TRBJ2-5,.,TRBD2,TGTGCCAGCAGTTATGCCGCCGGGAGGGAGGAGACCCAGTACTTC,CASSYAAGREETQYF
TRBV5-1,TRBJ1-5,few,TRBD1,TGCGCCAGCAGTCCCGGGACAGAGAATCAGCCCCAGCATTTT,CASSPGTENQPQHF
TRBV12-3/TRBV12-4,TRBJ2-1,many,.,TGTGCCAGCAGTTTAAGGTTGTACAACAATGAGCAGTTCTTC,CASSLRLYNNEQFF
TRBV20-1,TRBJ2-3,many,.,TGCAGTGCCTCCGTATACAGGGAGGCAGATACGCAGTATTTT,CSASVYREADTQYF
TRBV6-5,TRBJ2-1,many,TRBD1,TGTGCCAGCGCTCCGGCGGGACAGGGGGCCTATGAGCAGTTCTTC,CASAPAGQGAYEQFF
TRBV29-1,TRBJ2-7,many,.,TGCAGCGTTCTGGACGGCTCCTACGAGCAGTACTTC,CSVLDGSYEQYF
TRBV10-2,TRBJ1-5,many,.,TGCGCCAGCAGTGAGCAAGGGAGGACTCAGCCCCAGCATTTT,CASSEQGRTQPQHF
TRBV10-3,TRBJ1-1,many,.,TGTGCCATCAGTGGCGAACAGACTGAAGCTTTCTTT,CAISGEQTEAFF
TRBV3-1,TRBJ1-1,many,.,TGTGCCAGCAGCCCTCCATCGCTTGAGGGCCTTGCTTTCTTT,CASSPPSLEGLAFF
TRBV20-1,TRBJ1-1,many,.,TGCAGTGCTAGATGGGACACGATTGAAGCTTTCTTT,CSARWDTIEAFF
TRBV5-4,TRBJ1-1,many,.,TGTGCCAGCAGCTTGCAGACCGAAAGAGGTCCTGAAGCTTTCTTT,CASSLQTERGPEAFF
TRBV7-3,TRBJ2-3,many,TRBD2,TGTGCCAGCAGCTCCAAGCGGGGCAGGGCGAGCACAGATACGCAGTATTTT,CASSSKRGRASTDTQYF
TRBV11-2,TRBJ1-4,medium-sized,.,TGTGCCAGCAGCTCCCCCAGGGCTACTAGGAAACTGTTTTTT,CASSSPRATRKLFF
TRBV5-1,TRBJ2-1,few,.,TGCGCCAGCAGCCGCCGTTGGCTTGTAGCGGAGAGCTCCTACAATGAGCAGTTCTTC,CASSRRWLVAESSYNEQFF